The rows below give T cell receptor beta chains drawn from one sample of a study of cytomegalovirus exposure and HLA in healthy donors. Clones were read by immunoSEQ multiplex PCR, and TCRdb kept only the in-frame ones, dropping some. Among some 150,000 clones listed, around 75% were seen once. Sequencing was performed on PBMCs. Source of these receptors: a woman aged 25 to 45 in good health and CMV-seronegative. The CDR3 runs from the conserved cysteine through the conserved F or W. D genes are given only for firm matches. For some rows the clone size is stated as once, few or many, or as a class when expanded; others skip it.

j_call: TRBJ1-5; d_call: -; v_call: TRBV28; clone_size: -; cdr3_nt: TGTGCCAGCAGTTTAAATTATCGCGGCGATCAGCCCCAGCATTTT; cdr3_aa: CASSLNYRGDQPQHF
j_call: TRBJ1-1; d_call: -; v_call: TRBV28; clone_size: -; cdr3_nt: TGTGCCAGCAGTTTAGAGATAAGCAACACTGAAGCTTTCTTT; cdr3_aa: CASSLEISNTEAFF
j_call: TRBJ2-3; d_call: TRBD1; v_call: TRBV19; clone_size: -; cdr3_nt: TGTGCCAGTTCGGTGGGGACAGGGACGGACACGCAGTATTTT; cdr3_aa: CASSVGTGTDTQYF
j_call: TRBJ1-5; d_call: -; v_call: TRBV18; clone_size: -; cdr3_nt: TGTGCCAGCTCACCGGGGACTGACCCCCTTCCCCCCCAGCATTTT; cdr3_aa: CASSPGTDPLPPQHF
j_call: TRBJ2-5; d_call: TRBD2; v_call: TRBV9; clone_size: few; cdr3_nt: TGTGCCAGCAGCGTAGGGACTAGCGGGAGAGAGACCCAGTACTTC; cdr3_aa: CASSVGTSGRETQYF
j_call: TRBJ2-7; d_call: TRBD1; v_call: TRBV13; clone_size: -; cdr3_nt: TGTGCCAGCGGGGAGAGGAGCGGACAGGTTCCCTACGAGCAGTACTTC; cdr3_aa: CASGERSGQVPYEQYF
j_call: TRBJ1-4; d_call: TRBD1; v_call: TRBV28; clone_size: -; cdr3_nt: TGTGCCAGCAGTCCCGACTACCTCATGAGGGGGCAAGGGAATGAAAAACTGTTTTTT; cdr3_aa: CASSPDYLMRGQGNEKLFF
j_call: TRBJ2-2; d_call: TRBD1; v_call: TRBV7-3; clone_size: -; cdr3_nt: TGTGCCAGCAGCTTGGACAGGACCGGGGAGCTGTTTTTT; cdr3_aa: CASSLDRTGELFF
j_call: TRBJ2-1; d_call: TRBD1; v_call: TRBV18; clone_size: once; cdr3_nt: TGTGCCAGCTCACCGCTGACAGGGGAGCCCTACAATGAGCAGTTCTTC; cdr3_aa: CASSPLTGEPYNEQFF
j_call: TRBJ2-5; d_call: -; v_call: TRBV7-8; clone_size: -; cdr3_nt: TGTGCCAGCAGCTTAATGGCAGGGTACCAAGAGACCCAGTACTTC; cdr3_aa: CASSLMAGYQETQYF
j_call: TRBJ2-1; d_call: -; v_call: TRBV7-2; clone_size: once; cdr3_nt: TGTGCCAGCAGCTTAGATCTCTACAATGAGCAGTTCTTC; cdr3_aa: CASSLDLYNEQFF
j_call: TRBJ2-7; d_call: -; v_call: TRBV10-3; clone_size: -; cdr3_nt: TGTGCCATCAGTACTACCTACGAGCAGTACTTC; cdr3_aa: CAISTTYEQYF
j_call: TRBJ2-5; d_call: -; v_call: TRBV19; clone_size: -; cdr3_nt: TGTGCCAGTAGTCGAGAGACGGGGATTATGGAGACCCAGTACTTC; cdr3_aa: CASSRETGIMETQYF
j_call: TRBJ1-5; d_call: TRBD1; v_call: TRBV6-1; clone_size: few; cdr3_nt: TGTGCCAGCAGTGGGGGACAGGGCCCGGATCAGCCCCAGCATTTT; cdr3_aa: CASSGGQGPDQPQHF
j_call: TRBJ1-2; d_call: TRBD1; v_call: TRBV7-8; clone_size: -; cdr3_nt: TGTGCCAGCAGCCCCCAGGGGGATTATGGCTACACCTTC; cdr3_aa: CASSPQGDYGYTF
j_call: TRBJ2-3; d_call: TRBD1; v_call: TRBV9; clone_size: -; cdr3_nt: TGTGCCAGCAGCGTAGGAAGTAACAGGGGGTTTAGCACAGATACGCAGTATTTT; cdr3_aa: CASSVGSNRGFSTDTQYF
j_call: TRBJ2-2; d_call: -; v_call: TRBV7-9; clone_size: -; cdr3_nt: TGTGCCAGCAGCTTAGGAATGGTAGCGGACACCGGGGAGCTGTTTTTT; cdr3_aa: CASSLGMVADTGELFF
j_call: TRBJ2-4; d_call: TRBD2; v_call: TRBV7-2; clone_size: -; cdr3_nt: TGTGCCAGCAGCTTACTAGCGGGGGAGTTTTTGTACTTC; cdr3_aa: CASSLLAGEFLYF
j_call: TRBJ1-3; d_call: -; v_call: TRBV7-9; clone_size: few; cdr3_nt: TGTGCCAGCAGCCGCCGAGGGGGTTTAACTGGAAACACCATATATTTT; cdr3_aa: CASSRRGGLTGNTIYF
j_call: TRBJ2-5; d_call: TRBD2; v_call: TRBV19; clone_size: few; cdr3_nt: TGTGCCAGTAGTAGAGGCAGCGGGGGGGCCGCATGGAAGACCCAGTACTTC; cdr3_aa: CASSRGSGGAAWKTQYF
j_call: TRBJ2-1; d_call: TRBD1; v_call: TRBV19; clone_size: -; cdr3_nt: TGTGCCAGTAGTAGCCGTAAGACAGGGGGCTACTACAATGAGCAGTTCTTC; cdr3_aa: CASSSRKTGGYYNEQFF
j_call: TRBJ1-6; d_call: -; v_call: TRBV10-3; clone_size: -; cdr3_nt: TGTGCCATCAGTGAGTCCCCAGGGTCACCCCTCCACTTT; cdr3_aa: CAISESPGSPLHF
j_call: TRBJ1-1; d_call: -; v_call: TRBV6-5; clone_size: -; cdr3_nt: TGTGCCAGCAGTTACAAGGGAGGCACTGAAGCTTTCTTT; cdr3_aa: CASSYKGGTEAFF
j_call: TRBJ2-3; d_call: -; v_call: TRBV4-1; clone_size: -; cdr3_nt: TGCGCCAGCAGCCAAGATCCCGGGAGTGGGGGTACGCAGTATTTT; cdr3_aa: CASSQDPGSGGTQYF
j_call: TRBJ2-7; d_call: TRBD2; v_call: TRBV13; clone_size: few; cdr3_nt: TGTGCCAGCAGCTTTAGCGGGAGGAATTACGAGCAGTACTTC; cdr3_aa: CASSFSGRNYEQYF
j_call: TRBJ2-2; d_call: TRBD2; v_call: TRBV7-2; clone_size: once; cdr3_nt: TGTGCCAGCAGCTTGACGTTAGCGGGGTTGGCCGGGGAGCTGTTTTTT; cdr3_aa: CASSLTLAGLAGELFF
j_call: TRBJ1-5; d_call: -; v_call: TRBV6-5; clone_size: -; cdr3_nt: TGTGCCAGCAGTAAGGAGACGAGCAATCAGCCCCAGCATTTT; cdr3_aa: CASSKETSNQPQHF
j_call: TRBJ2-3; d_call: -; v_call: TRBV5-5; clone_size: few; cdr3_nt: TGTGCCAGCAGCTTGGGGCCCCTGGAACTACCACAGTATTTT; cdr3_aa: CASSLGPLELPQYF
j_call: TRBJ1-2; d_call: -; v_call: TRBV28; clone_size: -; cdr3_nt: TGTGCCAGCAGTCTGGGCCAGGATATCTATGGCTACACCTTC; cdr3_aa: CASSLGQDIYGYTF